Below, 4 T cell receptor beta chains from the same sample are listed, as sequenced in a study of T cell repertoires in cytomegalovirus infection. Each CDR3 protein is one row after TCRdb ran MiXCR on the reads. The sample gives roughly 150,000 distinct CDR3 sequences, around 24% of which show up once; about 10% is in the top ten. Sequencing was done on a sample of PBMCs. The receptors were sampled from a human donor in good health (CMV status not recorded). Some clones in this sample may be carry-over from other donors' samples.

This clonotype came up many times. V and J are TRBV28 and TRBJ1-4; unclear D gene. Germline V gene lookup returns CDR1 MDHEN and CDR2 SYDVKM. The CDR3 is made up of 15 amino acids. The ends were cut back, 3 bases at V and 7 bases at J, with 15 bases in the middle. The CDR3, as DNA: TGTGCCAGCAGTTTTTCGGTCGGAGGTGGTGAAAAACTGTTTTTT. Amino acid sequence: CASSFSVGGGEKLFF. The variable domain in full, with the rest retrieved from reference TRBV28 and TRBJ1-4, is DVKVTQSSRYLVKRTGEKVFLECVQDMDHENMFWYRQDPGLGLRLIYFSYDVKMKEKGDIPEGYSVSREKKERFSLILESASTNQTSMYLCASSFSVGGGEKLFFGSGTQLSVL.

To note about this clonotype: A much larger clone is a single base away; this may be a read error. V is TRBV3-1 and J is TRBJ1-1; D gene ambiguous. The CDR3 is made up of 12 amino acids. V shed 1 base and J shed 4 bases, with 4 bases lying between them. From germline, CDR1 is LGHDT and CDR2 YNNKEL (reference sequence). The CDR3 DNA follows: TGTGCCAGCAGCCAAGGGAGCACTGAAGCTTTCTTT. Translated, it gives CASSQGSTEAFF.

This clonotype occurred a few times. DNA of the CDR3: TGTGCCAGCAGCTTAAGTGGGGGAGAGGCGCCAAAGCAGTTCTTC. As protein: CASSLSGGEAPKQFF. This sequence joins TRBV7-3 and TRBJ2-1; TRBD1 or TRBD2 may be the D gene (5 bases each). Germline V gene lookup returns CDR1 SGHTA and CDR2 FQGTGA. The CDR3 is made up of 15 amino acids. The V end lost 1 base, the J end lost 11 bases, and 18 bases lay between the germline ends.

This clonotype showed up just a few times. V gene TRBV5-6 combines with J gene TRBJ2-5, with no clear D. This CDR3 is 15 amino acids long. V was clipped by 4 bases and J by 0 bases, with 13 bases between them. Germline CDR1 is SGHDT and CDR2 is YYEEEE. In nucleotides, the CDR3 is TGTGCCAGCAGCCGTATGCAACGGAACCAAGAGACCCAGTACTTC. This sequence encodes CASSRMQRNQETQYF.